The present T cell receptor (beta chain) was sequenced within a study of shared clonotypes between healthy human individuals. Whole-study results and caveats: Genetic and exposure-history diversity was limited by the few donors. A generally larger estimated richness was seen in naive subsets than in memory subsets. Blood was the only sampled material, and tissue repertoires likely differ.

The length of the CDR3 is 16 residues. Trimming left V 2 bases short and J 4 bases short, with 14 bases between. The germline V gene has CDR1 MNHEY and CDR2 SMNVEV (reference sequence). About this clone itself: No antigen is known for it.

Original methodology: Quality scores were absent from the junction-only immunoSEQ sequences, so filtering differed. The table came from immunoSEQ multiplex PCR; TCRdb's copy has only in-frame clones and leaves some out. V, J and clone size reflect that table, while D and trimming were determined from the DNA. The profile shows millions of clones, 85% to 95% of them singletons. The chain recombines TRBV27 with TRBJ2-2, with a possible D match to TRBD1 (6 bases). The TCR originated in a man in his late teens or twenties in good health. Material for sequencing was naive CD4+ T cells sorted from blood. Regarding subset: CD45RA+ positively selected. The CDR3 is CASSLDRTGVTGELFF. DNA of the CDR3: TGTGCCAGCAGTTTAGACAGGACCGGGGTCACCGGGGAGCTGTTTTTT.